The 29 T cell receptor beta chains below were found in one sample sequenced in a study of cytomegalovirus exposure and HLA in healthy donors (dated by TCRdb to 2017 to 2019). Receptor libraries were prepared by the immunoSEQ multiplex PCR assay. A mixture of 60 forward primers for TCR Vbeta segments and 13 reverse primers for TCR Jbeta segments was used in the multiplex PCR. TCRdb limited this immuneACCESS table to in-frame rearrangements with V and J called. A share of clones is missing; checked studies link under half to unresolved V genes, and the rest is unexplained. The sample table shows 130,000 or so clones, and 82% are seen once. In total, the top ten clones hold 1.5% to 2.5% of the sample. Sequences were obtained from PBMCs. All receptors come from a woman aged 40-49 years in good health and CMV-seronegative.

This chain connects TRBV15 to TRBJ2-1, with TRBD2 matching 9 bases. The CDR3 is 16 amino acids. Germline V gives CDR1 LNHNV, CDR2 YYDKDF (reference sequence). Trimming cost V 1 base and J 6 bases; bases outside gene matches: 7. CDR3: CATSRGGGLASNEQFF. The CDR3 nucleotides are TGTGCCACCAGCAGAGGAGGGGGACTAGCATCCAATGAGCAGTTCTTC.

The CDR3 bases are TGTGCCAGCAGCTCGTTTTATTCCGAGACCCAGTACTTC. Translated: CASSSFYSETQYF. The chain couples TRBV7-3 to TRBJ2-5; D remains unclear. Looked up from germline, CDR1 is SGHTA and CDR2 is FQGTGA. The CDR3 covers 13 residues. Trimming cost V 4 bases and J 5 bases, with 11 bases left between them.

The chain uses TRBV28 and TRBJ2-5, with 10 bases fitting TRBD1. CDR3 length equals 16 residues. The germline V gene encodes CDR1 MDHEN and CDR2 SYDVKM. The J segment lost 1 base and the V segment lost 5 bases, leaving 7 bases of the junction unmatched. The CDR3 loop is CASSPGQGGLQETQYF. In DNA form, the CDR3 reads TGTGCCAGCAGTCCCGGACAGGGGGGCCTCCAAGAGACCCAGTACTTC.

The V and J genes are TRBV6-1 and TRBJ2-3; D gene ambiguous. The CDR3 covers 13 residues. Germline loops: CDR1 MNHNS, CDR2 SASEGT. V lost 2 bases and J lost 8, with 11 bases in between. CDR3 sequence reads: CASSETVPGTQYF. The CDR3 nucleotides are TGTGCCAGCAGTGAAACCGTACCGGGTACGCAGTATTTT.

V is TRBV5-1 and J is TRBJ1-4; TRBD1 is a possible D gene (6 bases). Trimming took 3 bases from V and 5 from J, leaving 14 bases between them. This CDR3 has 15 amino acids. Germline V gene sequence: CDR1 SGHRS, CDR2 YFSETQ. DNA for the CDR3: TGCGCCAGCAGCTCTGATGGACAGCCGAATGAAAAACTGTTTTTT. Translating gives CASSSDGQPNEKLFF. The complete variable domain, with remaining parts taken from reference TRBV5-1 and TRBJ1-4, reads KAGVTQTPRYLIKTRGQQVTLSCSPISGHRSVSWYQQTPGQGLQFLFEYFSETQRNKGNFPGRFSGRQFSNSRSEMNVSTLELGDSALYLCASSSDGQPNEKLFFGSGTQLSVL.

This chain connects TRBV4-3 to TRBJ2-7, with a weak D call TRBD1 (5 bases). CDR1 is LGHNA, CDR2 YSLEER, per germline. CDR3 length equals 14 residues. V was cut by 0 bases and J by 3 bases, with 9 bases left in between. The CDR3 DNA reads TGCGCCAGCAGCCAAGACAGGGATATCTACGAGCAGTACTTC. Translation: CASSQDRDIYEQYF.

This sequence joins TRBV28 and TRBJ2-6; D may be TRBD1 (5 bases). The CDR3 extends over 17 amino acids. Germline values: CDR1 MDHEN, CDR2 SYDVKM. Trimming removed 3 bases from V and 0 bases from J, with 12 bases in between. The CDR3 nucleotides read TGTGCCAGCAGTTTGGCGACAGTCCACTCTGGGGCCAACGTCCTGACTTTC. It translates to CASSLATVHSGANVLTF. The variable domain in full, completed from reference TRBV28 and TRBJ2-6, reads DVKVTQSSRYLVKRTGEKVFLECVQDMDHENMFWYRQDPGLGLRLIYFSYDVKMKEKGDIPEGYSVSREKKERFSLILESASTNQTSMYLCASSLATVHSGANVLTFGAGSRLTVL.

The chain recombines TRBV7-9 with TRBJ2-2, with a possible D match to TRBD1 (5 bases). The germline V gene encodes CDR1 SEHNR and CDR2 FQNEAQ (reference sequence). V was trimmed by 5 bases and J by 0 bases, leaving 10 bases between them. The CDR3 length is 15 residues. CDR3 amino acids: CASSSDRSNTGELFF. The CDR3 region has the DNA TGTGCCAGCAGCAGCGACAGATCGAACACCGGGGAGCTGTTTTTT.

The genes are TRBV19 and TRBJ2-7; the match to TRBD1 covers 8 bases. In germline, CDR1 is LNHDA, CDR2 SQIVND (reference sequence). The CDR3 is 11 amino acids. Trimming at V came to 10 bases and at J to 5 bases, leaving 4 bases not matched to a gene. DNA for the CDR3: TGTGCCACATCAGGGGGCCACGAGCAGTACTTC. Amino acid sequence: CATSGGHEQYF. The full variable domain, with the rest looked up from reference TRBV19 and TRBJ2-7, is DGGITQSPKYLFRKEGQNVTLSCEQNLNHDAMYWYRQDPGQGLRLIYYSQIVNDFQKGDIAEGYSVSREKKESFPLTVTSAQKNPTAFYLCATSGGHEQYFGPGTRLTVT.

In its sample, this clone was seen once. The rearrangement links TRBV28 to TRBJ2-7; D is possibly TRBD2 (6 bases). There are 12 residues in the CDR3. The V and J ends lost 9 bases and 3 bases respectively, with 12 bases between them. Germline CDR1 reads MDHEN; CDR2 reads SYDVKM. The CDR3 loop reads CASAQEGYEQYF. In nucleotides, the CDR3 is TGTGCCAGTGCCCAGGAGGGCTACGAGCAGTACTTC. The full variable domain, with the rest looked up from reference TRBV28 and TRBJ2-7, is DVKVTQSSRYLVKRTGEKVFLECVQDMDHENMFWYRQDPGLGLRLIYFSYDVKMKEKGDIPEGYSVSREKKERFSLILESASTNQTSMYLCASAQEGYEQYFGPGTRLTVT.

This clone has only one observation. This chain connects TRBV9 to TRBJ2-3, with D possibly TRBD1 on 6 matching bases. The germline gives CDR1 SGDLS, CDR2 YYNGEE. Trimming removed 0 bases at V and 2 bases at J, with 19 bases between. CDR3 length: 18 amino acids. Here the CDR3 reads CASSVGFARTAYTDTQYF. CDR3 nucleotides: TGTGCCAGCAGCGTAGGGTTTGCCCGGACAGCATACACAGATACGCAGTATTTT.

This clone was detected a few times. This chain connects TRBV28 to TRBJ2-6; 7 bases align to TRBD1. Per germline, CDR1 MDHEN and CDR2 SYDVKM. This CDR3 region has 16 residues. J was trimmed by 3 bases and V by 6 bases; bases with no gene match: 8. CDR3 nucleotide sequence: TGTGCCAGCAGACCCTACTCAGGGGGTGGGGCCAACGTCCTGACTTTC. This gives the protein CASRPYSGGGANVLTF.

The chain uses TRBV4-3 and TRBJ2-5; possibly TRBD1 for D (6 bases). Germline V lookup: CDR1 LGHNA, CDR2 YSLEER. V shed 4 bases and J shed 5 bases, with 17 bases lying between them. The CDR3 runs to 15 residues. The CDR3 loop is CASSRTTGWTETQYF. The CDR3 region has the DNA TGCGCCAGCAGCCGGACCACAGGGTGGACGGAGACCCAGTACTTC.

V is TRBV10-3 and J is TRBJ1-2, with D perhaps TRBD1 (5 bases). Looked up from germline, CDR1 is ENHRY and CDR2 is SYGVKD. V was trimmed by 4 bases and J by 2 bases, leaving 11 bases between them. This CDR3 has 14 amino acids. The CDR3 protein is CAISAFDSNYGYTF. CDR3 bases: TGTGCCATCAGTGCGTTCGACAGCAACTATGGCTACACCTTC.

The J gene is TRBJ2-1, the V gene TRBV19; D not resolved. Germline-derived CDR1 and CDR2 are LNHDA and SQIVND (reference sequence). Trimming shortened V by 1 base and J by 6 bases, and 10 bases separated the two germline ends. This CDR3 has 14 amino acids. This chain's CDR3 is CASSIVGFFNEQFF. CDR3 nucleotides: TGTGCCAGTAGTATAGTCGGTTTTTTCAATGAGCAGTTCTTC.

The V call is TRBV11-3, the J call TRBJ1-1; perhaps TRBD1 as D (5 bases). This CDR3 comprises 12 residues. Per germline, CDR1 SGHNT and CDR2 YENEEA. V gave up 8 bases and J gave up 4 bases, with 11 bases separating them. CDR3 DNA: TGTGCCAGCCAGGGAAGAGGCACTGAAGCTTTCTTT. Translation gives CASQGRGTEAFF.

This clone showed up just a few times. The J gene is TRBJ2-2, the V gene TRBV10-3, with a possible D match to TRBD1 (5 bases). Trimming took off 10 bases at V and 4 bases at J, with 13 bases between the two ends. The CDR3 totals 13 residues. Germline-derived CDR1 and CDR2 are ENHRY and SYGVKD. The CDR3 DNA sequence: TGTGCCACCCTGCCGACAGCCACCGGGGAGCTGTTTTTT. Protein sequence: CATLPTATGELFF.

The rearrangement uses TRBV18 and TRBJ2-3, with TRBD2 as a possible D gene (5 bases). The CDR3 loop spans 15 amino acids. V was clipped by 0 bases and J by 3 bases, with 10 bases between them. Germline V gives CDR1 KGHSH, CDR2 LQKENI. CDR3 in DNA: TGTGCCAGCTCACCACCGGGAGTCGAGACAGATACGCAGTATTTT. Its translation is CASSPPGVETDTQYF.

This rearrangement joins TRBV4-2 to TRBJ1-4, with D possibly being TRBD1 (6 bases). The V gene lost 4 bases and the J gene lost 0 bases, with 9 bases spanning the gap. CDR1 LGHNA and CDR2 YNFKEQ come from the germline V gene. The CDR3 is 15 amino acids. The CDR3 DNA is TGTGCCAGCAGCCGACAGGTAGCAACTAATGAAAAACTGTTTTTT. Translating gives CASSRQVATNEKLFF.

The chain has TRBV7-7 and TRBJ2-3; 8 bases align to TRBD2. Trimming removed 1 base from V and 3 bases from J; junction bases left unmatched: 6. Germline V gives CDR1 SSHAT, CDR2 FNYEAQ (reference sequence). The CDR3 runs 16 residues. CDR3 in amino acids: CASSLGSGMRTDTQYF. The CDR3 coding sequence is TGTGCCAGCAGCTTAGGTAGCGGGATGAGAACAGATACGCAGTATTTT.

V and J are TRBV10-1 and TRBJ2-5; 11 nucleotides match TRBD1. The CDR3 is 16 amino acids. From germline, CDR1 is WNHNN and CDR2 SYGVQD (reference sequence). The V gene end was trimmed by 6 bases and the J gene end by 4 bases; junction bases not matched to a gene: 10. CDR3 sequence reads: CASSNGQGAPGETQYF. CDR3 sequence (DNA): TGCGCCAGCAGCAACGGACAGGGGGCGCCCGGAGAGACCCAGTACTTC.

A few counts support this clone. The chain is built from TRBV4-3 and TRBJ2-7, with D possibly TRBD1 on 6 matching bases. The V end was cut by 1 base, the J end by 6 bases, with 13 bases between. The V gene's germline CDR1 is LGHNA and CDR2 YSLEER. The CDR3 length is 14 residues. In DNA, the CDR3 is TGCGCCAGCAGCCAAGGCATACAGGGTCCCGAGCAGTACTTC. This translates into CASSQGIQGPEQYF.

The chain employs TRBV11-2 and TRBJ2-1; 7 bases line up with TRBD2. The ends lost 4 bases at V and 0 bases at J; junction bases unmatched: 9. The V gene's germline CDR1 is SGHAT and CDR2 FQNNGV. The CDR3 consists of 17 residues. The CDR3 reads CASSSGSSGSSYNEQFF. The CDR3 coding sequence is TGTGCCAGCAGCTCAGGGTCTAGCGGAAGCTCCTACAATGAGCAGTTCTTC.

This clone was detected only a few times. The rearrangement links TRBV19 to TRBJ1-5; D is ambiguous. Germline V CDR1 and CDR2: LNHDA, SQIVND (reference sequence). V was cut by 1 base and J by 9 bases, with 13 bases left in between. There are 14 residues in the CDR3. The CDR3 reads CASSIGIKGGPQHF. The CDR3 DNA follows: TGTGCCAGTAGTATAGGAATAAAGGGAGGGCCCCAGCATTTT.

This chain connects TRBV28 to TRBJ1-5; D is unresolved. With 3 bases removed from V and 2 bases from J, the gap between germline ends came to 8 bases. The CDR3 is made up of 14 amino acids. Germline values: CDR1 MDHEN, CDR2 SYDVKM. CDR3 bases: TGTGCCAGCAGTTTCTTTAATGGCAATCAGCCCCAGCATTTT. Protein: CASSFFNGNQPQHF.

Of note for this clone: The junction shows a germline mismatch at one end, possibly a read error. The chain joins TRBV10-3 to TRBJ2-6, with a tentative D call TRBD2 (6 bases). The CDR3 is made up of 20 amino acids. Germline V gene sequence: CDR1 ENHRY, CDR2 SYGVKD. DNA for the CDR3: TGTGCCATCCCGGAGGGTTTCAGGGACCCCAACGACCCTGGGGCCAACGGCCTGACTTTC. As protein: CAIPEGFRDPNDPGANGLTF.

DNA of the CDR3: TGTGCCATCAGTGAAACAGGGTACGAGCAGTACTTC. It encodes CAISETGYEQYF. The chain carries TRBV10-3 and TRBJ2-7, with D possibly being TRBD1 (6 bases). V lost 3 bases and J 4 bases, leaving 7 bases between the germline ends. Germline V gene sequence: CDR1 ENHRY, CDR2 SYGVKD. The CDR3 spans 12 residues.

This chain connects TRBV4-3 to TRBJ2-5, with no clear D. Between the trimmed V and J ends, which lost 1 base and 2 bases, there was a span of 8 bases. The CDR3 is made up of 14 amino acids. CDR1 LGHNA and CDR2 YSLEER come from the germline V gene. This CDR3 reads CASSQGQKQETQYF. The CDR3 DNA reads TGCGCCAGCAGCCAAGGTCAGAAGCAAGAGACCCAGTACTTC.

The chain links TRBV7-9 to TRBJ2-7, with TRBD1 matching over 7 bases. This CDR3 has 15 amino acids. With V trimmed by 5 bases and J by 2 bases, 9 bases remained unmatched. From germline, CDR1 is SEHNR and CDR2 FQNEAQ (reference sequence). CDR3 protein: CASSRWQGVTYEQYF. CDR3 bases: TGTGCCAGCAGCCGATGGCAGGGGGTAACCTACGAGCAGTACTTC.